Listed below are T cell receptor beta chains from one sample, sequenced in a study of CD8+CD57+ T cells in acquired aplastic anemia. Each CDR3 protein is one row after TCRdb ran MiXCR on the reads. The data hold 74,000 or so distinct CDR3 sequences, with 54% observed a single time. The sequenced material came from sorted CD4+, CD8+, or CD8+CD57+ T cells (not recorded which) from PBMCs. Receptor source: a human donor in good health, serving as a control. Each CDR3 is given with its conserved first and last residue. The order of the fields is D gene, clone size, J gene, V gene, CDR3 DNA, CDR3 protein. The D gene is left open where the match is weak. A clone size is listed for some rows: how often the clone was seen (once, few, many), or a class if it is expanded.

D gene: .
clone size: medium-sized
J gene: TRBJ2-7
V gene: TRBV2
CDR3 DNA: TGTGCCAGCAGTATTCCTCTTACTAGAGGCGAGCAGTACTTC
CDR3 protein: CASSIPLTRGEQYF

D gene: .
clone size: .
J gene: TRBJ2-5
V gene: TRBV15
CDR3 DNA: TGTGCCACCAGCAGAGGGGCCGGAGAGACCCAGTACTTC
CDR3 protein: CATSRGAGETQYF

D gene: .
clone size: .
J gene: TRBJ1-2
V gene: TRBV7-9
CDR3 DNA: TGTGCCAGCAGCTTAGTAGGCGGGAATGGCTACACCTTC
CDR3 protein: CASSLVGGNGYTF

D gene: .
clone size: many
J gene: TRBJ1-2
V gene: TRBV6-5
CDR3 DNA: TGTGCCAGCAGTTTGGACGTGGGCAGGGGCCACTATGGCTACACCTTC
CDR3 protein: CASSLDVGRGHYGYTF

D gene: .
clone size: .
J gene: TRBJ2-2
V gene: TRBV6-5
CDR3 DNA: TGTGCCAGCAGTTTTAGCGTAAGCACCGGGGAGCTGTTTTTT
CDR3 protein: CASSFSVSTGELFF

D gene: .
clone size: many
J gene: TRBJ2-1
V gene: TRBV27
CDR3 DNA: TGTGCCAGCAGTTCCCACGGTGACAATGAGCAGTTCTTC
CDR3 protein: CASSSHGDNEQFF

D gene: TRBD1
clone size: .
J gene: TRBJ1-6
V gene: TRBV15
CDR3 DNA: TGTGCCACCAGCAGGAAGGGACAGGGGAATTCACCCCTCCACTTT
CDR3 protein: CATSRKGQGNSPLHF

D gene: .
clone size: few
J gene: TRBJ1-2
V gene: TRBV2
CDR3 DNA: TGTGCCAGCACCGGACAACCCGACGGGGATGGCTACACCTTC
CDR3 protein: CASTGQPDGDGYTF

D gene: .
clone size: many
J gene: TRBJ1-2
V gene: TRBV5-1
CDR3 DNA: TGCGCCAGCAGCTTGGACCGGGGTGCCAGCTATGGCTACACCTTC
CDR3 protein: CASSLDRGASYGYTF

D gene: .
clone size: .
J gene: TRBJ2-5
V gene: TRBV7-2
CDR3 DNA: TGTGCCAGCAGCCATAACAGGGTTGGAGAGACCCAGTACTTC
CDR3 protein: CASSHNRVGETQYF

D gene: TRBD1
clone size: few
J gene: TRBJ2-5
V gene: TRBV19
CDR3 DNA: TGTGCCAGTAGCTTATCATACGGGACAGGGACCCAGTACTTC
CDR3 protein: CASSLSYGTGTQYF

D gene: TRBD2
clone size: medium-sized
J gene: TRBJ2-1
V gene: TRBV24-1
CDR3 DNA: TGTGCCACCAGTGCCACTAGCGGTTACAATGAGCAGTTCTTC
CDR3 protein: CATSATSGYNEQFF

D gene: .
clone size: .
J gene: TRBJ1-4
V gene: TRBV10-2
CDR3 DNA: TGCGCCAGCAGTGAGCCCACCGTGGGTTTGAATGAAAAACTGTTTTTT
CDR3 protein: CASSEPTVGLNEKLFF

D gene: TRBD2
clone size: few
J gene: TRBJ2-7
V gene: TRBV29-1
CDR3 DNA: TGCAGCGTTCCCGGGACTAGACCCTACGAGCAGTACTTC
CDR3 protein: CSVPGTRPYEQYF

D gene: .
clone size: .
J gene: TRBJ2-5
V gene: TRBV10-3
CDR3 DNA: TGTGCCACCTCGAAGGTGGAAGAGACCCAGTACTTC
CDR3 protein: CATSKVEETQYF

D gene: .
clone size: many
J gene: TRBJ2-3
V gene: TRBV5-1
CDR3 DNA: TGCGCCAGCAGCTTGTCAGGGGTTGAGGGTGCCGGCACAGATACGCAGTATTTT
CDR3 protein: CASSLSGVEGAGTDTQYF

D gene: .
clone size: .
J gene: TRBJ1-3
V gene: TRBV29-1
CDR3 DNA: TGCAGCTTCGATCCGCAGTCCTCTGGAAACACCATATATTTT
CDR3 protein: CSFDPQSSGNTIYF

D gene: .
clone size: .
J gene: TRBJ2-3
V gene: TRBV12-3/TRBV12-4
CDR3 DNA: TGTGCCAGCAGTTTATACCTCGACGGCACAGATACGCAGTATTTT
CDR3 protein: CASSLYLDGTDTQYF

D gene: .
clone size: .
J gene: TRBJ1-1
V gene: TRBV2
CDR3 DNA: TGTGCCAGTTTGGGGGGGCAGGCGAACACTGAAGCTTTCTTT
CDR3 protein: CASLGGQANTEAFF

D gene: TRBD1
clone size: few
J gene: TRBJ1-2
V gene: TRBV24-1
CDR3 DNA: TGTGCCACCAGTGCGCCGGGACAGCCCTATGGCTACACCTTC
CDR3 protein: CATSAPGQPYGYTF

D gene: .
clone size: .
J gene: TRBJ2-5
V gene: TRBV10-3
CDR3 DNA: TGTGCCATCAGTGTCAGCGAGAGGGCTGAGACCCAGTACTTC
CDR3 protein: CAISVSERAETQYF

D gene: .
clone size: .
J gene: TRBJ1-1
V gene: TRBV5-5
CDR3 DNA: TGTGCCAGCAGCTCGTGGGAAAACACTGGAGCTTTCTTT
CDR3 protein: CASSSWENTGAFF

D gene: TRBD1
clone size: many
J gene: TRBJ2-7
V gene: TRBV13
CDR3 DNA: TGTGCCAGCACCCAACAGGGGTCAAGCTACGAGCAGTACTTC
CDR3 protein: CASTQQGSSYEQYF

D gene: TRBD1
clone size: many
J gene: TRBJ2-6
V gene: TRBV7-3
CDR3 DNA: TGTGCCAGCAGCAATCCCGGGACAGGGTCCGGGGCCAACGTCCTGACTTTC
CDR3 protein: CASSNPGTGSGANVLTF

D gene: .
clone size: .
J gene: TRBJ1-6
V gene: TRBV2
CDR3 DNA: TGTGCCAGCGAGACAGATATTAATTCACCCCTCCACTTT
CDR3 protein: CASETDINSPLHF

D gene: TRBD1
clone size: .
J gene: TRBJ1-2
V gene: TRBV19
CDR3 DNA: TGTGCCAGTAGTATGGGACAGGTCCTCTATGGCTACACCTTC
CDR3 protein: CASSMGQVLYGYTF

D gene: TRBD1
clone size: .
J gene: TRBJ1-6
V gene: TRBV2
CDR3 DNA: TGTGCCAGCAGGACGCCGGGACAGGGCCAACCCCTCCACTTT
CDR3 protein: CASRTPGQGQPLHF

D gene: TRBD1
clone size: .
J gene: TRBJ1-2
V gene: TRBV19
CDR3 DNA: TGTGCCAGTAGTCCACAGGGGGCTGCTAACTATGGCTACACCTTC
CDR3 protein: CASSPQGAANYGYTF

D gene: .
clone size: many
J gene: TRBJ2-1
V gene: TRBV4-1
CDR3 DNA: TGCGCCAGCAGCCAAGATGCCCTGGGCTCCTACAATGAGCAGTTCTTC
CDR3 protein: CASSQDALGSYNEQFF

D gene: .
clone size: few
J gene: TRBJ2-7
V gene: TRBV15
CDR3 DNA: TGTGCCACCAGCCCCCCCCCGACCCCCTACGAGCAGTACTTC
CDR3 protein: CATSPPPTPYEQYF

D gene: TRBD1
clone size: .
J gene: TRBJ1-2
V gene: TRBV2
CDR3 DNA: TGTGCCAGCAGTTCTAAATCGACAGGGTCGGGCTACACCTTC
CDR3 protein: CASSSKSTGSGYTF

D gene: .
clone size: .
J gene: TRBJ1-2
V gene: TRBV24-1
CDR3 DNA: TGTGCCACCAACGGTGGGCAGTACGATGGCTACACCTTC
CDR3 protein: CATNGGQYDGYTF

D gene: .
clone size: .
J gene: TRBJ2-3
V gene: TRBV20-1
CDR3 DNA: TGCAGTGCTAGCAGGGTCACAGATACGCAGTATTTT
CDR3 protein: CSASRVTDTQYF

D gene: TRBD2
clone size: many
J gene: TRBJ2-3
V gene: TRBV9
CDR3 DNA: TGTGCCAGCAGCGGTAGCGGGAGTCGCACAGATACGCAGTATTTT
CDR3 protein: CASSGSGSRTDTQYF

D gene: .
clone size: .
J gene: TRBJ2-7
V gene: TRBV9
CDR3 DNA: TGTGCCAGCAGCGGAGGAACTCAGTACGAGCAGTACTTC
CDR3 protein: CASSGGTQYEQYF

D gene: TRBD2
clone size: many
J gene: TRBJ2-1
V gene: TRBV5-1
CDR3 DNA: TGCGCCAGCAGCTCCTCGGGACTAGCGGGGGGTTTCTACAATGAGCAGTTCTTC
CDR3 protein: CASSSSGLAGGFYNEQFF

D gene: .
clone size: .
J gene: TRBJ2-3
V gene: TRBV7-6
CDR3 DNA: TGTGCCAGCAGCTCCCACAATGTTAGTACGAGAGCCACAGATACGCAGTATTTT
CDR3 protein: CASSSHNVSTRATDTQYF

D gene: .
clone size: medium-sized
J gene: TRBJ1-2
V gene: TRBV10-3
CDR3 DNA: TGTGCCATCAGTGAGGATACGATCTATGGCTACACCTTC
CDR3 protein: CAISEDTIYGYTF

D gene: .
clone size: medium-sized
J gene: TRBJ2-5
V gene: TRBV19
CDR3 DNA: TGTGCCAGTAGTATAGGAGGGTTTGAGACCCAGTACTTC
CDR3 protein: CASSIGGFETQYF

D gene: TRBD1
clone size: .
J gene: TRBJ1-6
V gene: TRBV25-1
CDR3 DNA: TGTGCCAGCAGTGAATGGGGGACAGGGGTTTCACCCCTCCACTTT
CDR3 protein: CASSEWGTGVSPLHF

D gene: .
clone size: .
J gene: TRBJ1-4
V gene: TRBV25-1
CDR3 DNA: TGTGCCAGCACCGCAGGTTTGACTGCCGAAAAACTGTTTTTT
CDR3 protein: CASTAGLTAEKLFF

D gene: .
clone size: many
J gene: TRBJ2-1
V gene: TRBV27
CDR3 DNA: TGTGCCAGCAGTTTTGCATACTACAATGAGCAGTTCTTC
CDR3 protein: CASSFAYYNEQFF

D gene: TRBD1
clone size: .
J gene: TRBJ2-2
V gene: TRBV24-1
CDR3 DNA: TGTGCCACCAGTGATTGGGACAGGGGCCGCACCGGGGAGCTGTTTTTT
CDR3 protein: CATSDWDRGRTGELFF

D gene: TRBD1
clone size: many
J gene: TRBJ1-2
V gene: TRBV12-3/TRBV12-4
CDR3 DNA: TGTGCCAGCAGTTTAAGCGGGACAGGGGGCTATGGCTACACCTTC
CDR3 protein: CASSLSGTGGYGYTF

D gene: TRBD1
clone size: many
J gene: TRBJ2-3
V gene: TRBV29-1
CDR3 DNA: TGCAGCGTTGAAGTTTCCTGGACAGGGGGCTCAGATACGCAGTATTTT
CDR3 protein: CSVEVSWTGGSDTQYF

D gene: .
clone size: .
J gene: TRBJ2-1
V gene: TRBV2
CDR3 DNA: TGTGCCAGCAAGGTCCAGCGGAGTAACAATGAGCAGTTCTTC
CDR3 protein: CASKVQRSNNEQFF